The clone carrying this TCR beta chain came up a few times. The antigen remains undetermined. Method: immunoSEQ multiplex PCR; TCRdb's copy keeps in-frame clones and lacks some. This table holds roughly 140,000 clones, around 95% found once. This sample was included in a study of T cell responses to AZD1222 COVID-19 vaccine. The study, taken as a whole, reports: Spike-specific TCR depth and breadth grew after two AZD1222 doses.

CDR3 length: 17 amino acids. Trimming removed 2 bases from V and 5 bases from J; junction bases left unmatched: 10. CDR1 SGHTA and CDR2 FQGTGA come from the germline V gene. This TCR was sampled from an adult in good health. The starting material was peripheral blood, obtained on day 0 of AZD1222 vaccination. The V and J genes are TRBV7-3 and TRBJ2-3; TRBD2 aligns across 10 bases. The CDR3 region is CASSLLVSGRAGDTQYF. CDR3 coding DNA: TGTGCCAGCAGCTTATTGGTAAGCGGGAGGGCCGGAGATACGCAGTATTTT. Combining the CDR3 with reference TRBV7-3 and TRBJ2-3 gives the whole variable domain GAGVSQTPSNKVTEKGKYVELRCDPISGHTALYWYRQSLGQGPEFLIYFQGTGAADDSGLPNDRFFAVRPEGSVSTLKIQRTERGDSAVYLCASSLLVSGRAGDTQYFGPGTRLTVL.